What follows are 15 T cell receptor beta chains derived from one specimen sequenced in a study of blood T cell repertoires in COVID-19. Assay: immunoSEQ multiplex PCR; the TCRdb copy retains only in-frame clones and omits some. Among hundreds of thousands of clones, around 82% were seen once, and the ten largest hold under 3%. Sequencing used peripheral blood. These receptors were obtained from a woman aged 40 to 49 with active or convalescent COVID-19.

This chain joins TRBV5-1 and TRBJ1-2, with a weak D call TRBD1 (5 bases). Trimming pared 0 bases from V and 4 bases from J, leaving 13 bases between. Germline assignment: CDR1 SGHRS and CDR2 YFSETQ. The CDR3 contains 15 residues. The CDR3 DNA reads as TGCGCCAGCAGCTTGGCCTTAATGGGGGGCTATGGCTACACCTTC. Protein sequence: CASSLALMGGYGYTF. The full variable domain, in which reference TRBV5-1 and TRBJ1-2 provide the parts outside the CDR3, is KAGVTQTPRYLIKTRGQQVTLSCSPISGHRSVSWYQQTPGQGLQFLFEYFSETQRNKGNFPGRFSGRQFSNSRSEMNVSTLELGDSALYLCASSLALMGGYGYTFGSGTRLTVV.

This chain links TRBV15 with TRBJ1-2; no clear D. The CDR3 length is 13 residues. Deletions cut 0 bases from V and 5 bases from J, with 7 bases between. From germline, CDR1 is LNHNV and CDR2 YYDKDF (reference sequence). CDR3 nucleotides: TGTGCCACCAGCAGAGATACAGTGTATGGCTACACCTTC. Translation: CATSRDTVYGYTF.

The V and J genes are TRBV7-2 and TRBJ2-3; D unresolved. CDR1 is SGHTA, CDR2 FQGNSA, per germline. The CDR3 extends over 15 amino acids. V was pared by 1 base and J by 1 base, with 9 bases between. CDR3 sequence reads: CASSLGLVGTDTQYF. DNA of the CDR3: TGTGCCAGCAGCTTAGGGCTAGTGGGCACAGATACGCAGTATTTT.

V usage is TRBV9 and J usage is TRBJ2-3; TRBD2 aligns across 14 bases. Looked up from germline, CDR1 is SGDLS and CDR2 is YYNGEE. This CDR3 comprises 18 residues. J gave up 1 base and V 2 bases, and 6 bases lay outside the gene matches. The CDR3 region has the DNA TGTGCCAGCAGCGTGGGACTAGCGGGAGTTGGGGGCACAGATACGCAGTATTTT. It specifies CASSVGLAGVGGTDTQYF.

The chain carries TRBV7-2 and TRBJ2-5, with D hard to call. The V end was cut by 4 bases, the J end by 1 base, with 7 bases between. The CDR3 extends over 13 amino acids. Germline assignment: CDR1 SGHTA and CDR2 FQGNSA. CDR3 nucleotides: TGTGCCAGCAGCTCCCTCGTCCAAGAGACCCAGTACTTC. It translates to CASSSLVQETQYF.

V usage is TRBV30 and J usage is TRBJ1-4; D gene unclear. This CDR3 is 13 amino acids long. V was cut by 0 bases and J by 5 bases, with 7 bases left in between. CDR1 is GTSNPN and CDR2 is SVGIG in the germline V gene (reference sequence). CDR3 nucleotide sequence: TGTGCCTGGAGTGTACCGGGGAATGAAAAACTGTTTTTT. Translating gives CAWSVPGNEKLFF. Complete variable domain (other parts from reference TRBV30 and TRBJ1-4): SQTIHQWPATLVQPVGSPLSLECTVEGTSNPNLYWYRQAAGRGLQLLFYSVGIGQISSEVPQNLSASRPQDRQFILSSKKLLLSDSGFYLCAWSVPGNEKLFFGSGTQLSVL.

The chain uses TRBV28 and TRBJ1-5, with a weak D call TRBD1 (5 bases). Trimming left V 7 bases short and J 6 bases short, with 13 bases between. The CDR3 spans 13 residues. Per germline, CDR1 MDHEN and CDR2 SYDVKM. The CDR3 reads CASTPSGGQPQHF. The CDR3 nucleotides read TGTGCCAGCACGCCGTCGGGGGGTCAGCCCCAGCATTTT.

The chain couples TRBV7-6 to TRBJ1-6; possible D gene TRBD1, 5 bases. Germline lookup yields CDR1 SGHVS and CDR2 FNYEAQ. V shed 1 base and J shed 8 bases, with 12 bases lying between them. The CDR3 totals 15 residues. The chain's CDR3 is CASSLEAGSHSPLHF. Here the CDR3 DNA reads TGTGCCAGCAGCTTAGAAGCAGGGTCACATTCACCCCTCCACTTT.

The chain carries TRBV9 and TRBJ2-3; TRBD1 is a possible D gene (6 bases). CDR1 and CDR2 (germline): SGDLS, YYNGEE. The CDR3 is made up of 15 amino acids. Trimming removed 0 bases from V and 6 bases from J, with 14 bases in between. CDR3 sequence: CASSVVGGVADTQYF. CDR3 sequence (DNA): TGTGCCAGCAGCGTAGTAGGGGGAGTGGCGGATACGCAGTATTTT.

V gene TRBV3-1 (or the pseudogene TRBV3-2) combines with J gene TRBJ1-5; D uncertain. Looked up from germline, CDR1 is LGHDT and CDR2 is YNNKEL (reference sequence). V was clipped by 0 bases and J by 2 bases, with 14 bases between them. This CDR3 has 17 amino acids. CDR3 protein: CASSQDPGGYGNQPQHF. In DNA, the CDR3 is TGTGCCAGCAGCCAAGATCCAGGAGGGTACGGCAATCAGCCCCAGCATTTT.

V is TRBV21-1 and J is TRBJ1-1; the table's D call TRBD1 went unverified against the DNA. TRBV21-1 represents a pseudogene. CDR3 length: 15 amino acids. As DNA, the CDR3 is TGTGCCAGCAGCAAAGGTCGAGACAGGAACACTGAAGCTTTCTTT. Protein: CASSKGRDRNTEAFF.

The CDR3 bases are TGTGCCACCAGTGATTTAGGAGGTGAGCAGTTCTTC. Translation: CATSDLGGEQFF. The J gene is TRBJ2-1, the V gene TRBV24-1; tentatively, D is TRBD2 (5 bases). Germline-derived CDR1 and CDR2 are KGHDR and SFDVKD. The CDR3 covers 12 residues. V gave up 1 base and J gave up 9 bases, with 6 bases separating them.

Only one count was recorded for this clone. This CDR3 reads CASSFAGDSGNTIYF. The CDR3 DNA is TGTGCCAGTAGTTTTGCAGGGGACTCTGGAAACACCATATATTTT. The chain employs TRBV19 and TRBJ1-3; maybe TRBD1 (6 bases). This CDR3 is built from 15 residues. Trimming took off 5 bases at V and 0 bases at J, with 11 bases between the two ends. Per germline, CDR1 LNHDA and CDR2 SQIVND (reference sequence). The full variable domain, rest sourced from reference TRBV19 and TRBJ1-3, is DGGITQSPKYLFRKEGQNVTLSCEQNLNHDAMYWYRQDPGQGLRLIYYSQIVNDFQKGDIAEGYSVSREKKESFPLTVTSAQKNPTAFYLCASSFAGDSGNTIYFGEGSWLTVV.

The chain employs TRBV5-4 and TRBJ2-3; D remains unclear. Germline V gene sequence: CDR1 SGHNT, CDR2 YYREEE (reference sequence). Trimming stripped 0 bases from V and 11 bases from J, with 10 bases between. The CDR3 contains 12 residues. The CDR3 coding sequence is TGTGCCAGCAGCTTGGGAAGCCGTGGGCAGTATTTT. Protein sequence: CASSLGSRGQYF.

The chain couples TRBV18 to TRBJ2-1; 9 nucleotides match TRBD1. CDR1 and CDR2 from the germline V gene are KGHSH and LQKENI. The J segment lost 6 bases and the V segment lost 5 bases, leaving 8 bases of the junction unmatched. This CDR3 has 15 residues. CDR3 nucleotides: TGTGCCAGCTCAGCGGGGGACAGGGTCCTCAATGAGCAGTTCTTC. Its protein product is CASSAGDRVLNEQFF.